This TCR beta chain was captured in a study of beta chain features in type 1 diabetes. The CDR3 is 12 amino acids. V was pared by 6 bases and J by 10 bases, with 6 bases of the junction left unmatched. Germline loops: CDR1 SGHTA, CDR2 FQGNSA. This clone was found many times. Since all of the isolated RNA was reverse transcribed, expressed TCRB transcripts were what got sequenced. The repertoire was sequenced with immunoSEQ multiplex PCR; TCRdb's copy has only in-frame clones and lacks some. Altogether more than 300,000 clones are present, under 8.5% being singletons, with the ten largest covering 0.44%.

Sequencing was performed on central memory CD4+ T cells from blood. This receptor was taken from a woman younger than 30 in good health. This rearrangement joins TRBV7-2 to TRBJ2-1, with 7 positions matching TRBD2. The CDR3 region is CASRRSGMEQFF. Written as DNA, the CDR3 is TGTGCCAGCAGACGAAGCGGGATGGAGCAGTTCTTC.